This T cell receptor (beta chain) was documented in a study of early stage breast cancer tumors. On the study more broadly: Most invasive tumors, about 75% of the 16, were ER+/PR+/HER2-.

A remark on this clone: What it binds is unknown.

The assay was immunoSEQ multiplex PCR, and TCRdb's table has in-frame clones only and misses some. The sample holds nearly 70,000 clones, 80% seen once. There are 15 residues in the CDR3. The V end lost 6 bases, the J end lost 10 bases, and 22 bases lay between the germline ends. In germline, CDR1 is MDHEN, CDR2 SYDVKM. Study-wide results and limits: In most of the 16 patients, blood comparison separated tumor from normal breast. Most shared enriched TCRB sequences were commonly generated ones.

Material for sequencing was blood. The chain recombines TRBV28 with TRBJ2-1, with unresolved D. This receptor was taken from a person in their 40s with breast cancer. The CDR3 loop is CASSLGIPGSWEQFF. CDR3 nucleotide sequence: TGTGCCAGCAGCCTAGGGATTCCCGGTAGTTGGGAGCAGTTCTTC.